The text below deals with one T cell receptor (beta chain). The antigen is unknown. These data come from a study of cytomegalovirus exposure and HLA in healthy donors. Profiling relied on immunoSEQ multiplex PCR, and the TCRdb table lists in-frame clones only, not all of them. The sample shows 52,000 or so clones, about 91% of them seen only once. Regarding the study as a whole: Clusters of TCRs from the first cohort tended to co-occur in the 130 or so validation repertoires (as a later analysis found).

Germline CDR1 LGHNA, CDR2 YSLEER. The CDR3 length is 15 residues. Trimming left V 1 base short and J 0 bases short, with 9 bases between. Sequenced sample: PBMCs. The rearrangement joins TRBV4-3 to TRBJ1-2; D is ambiguous. This clonotype was sampled from a woman aged 18-29 years in good health and CMV-seronegative. In nucleotides, the CDR3 is TGCGCCAGCAGCCAAGCCTACGGGACTAACTATGGCTACACCTTC. Its protein is CASSQAYGTNYGYTF.